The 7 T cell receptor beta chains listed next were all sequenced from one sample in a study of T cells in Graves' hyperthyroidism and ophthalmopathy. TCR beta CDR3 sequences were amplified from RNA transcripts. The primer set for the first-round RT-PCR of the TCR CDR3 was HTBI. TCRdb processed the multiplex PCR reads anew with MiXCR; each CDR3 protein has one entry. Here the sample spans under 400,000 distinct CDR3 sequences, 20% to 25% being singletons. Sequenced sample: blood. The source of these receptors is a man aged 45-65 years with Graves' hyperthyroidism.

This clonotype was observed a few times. The CDR3 DNA sequence: TGTGCTTCCGGGACTAGCGGATTCGCGAACACCGGGGAGCTGTTTTTT. Its translation is CASGTSGFANTGELFF. The rearrangement links TRBV6-1 to TRBJ2-2; 11 bases match TRBD2. This CDR3 spans 16 amino acids. Germline lookup yields CDR1 MNHNS and CDR2 SASEGT.

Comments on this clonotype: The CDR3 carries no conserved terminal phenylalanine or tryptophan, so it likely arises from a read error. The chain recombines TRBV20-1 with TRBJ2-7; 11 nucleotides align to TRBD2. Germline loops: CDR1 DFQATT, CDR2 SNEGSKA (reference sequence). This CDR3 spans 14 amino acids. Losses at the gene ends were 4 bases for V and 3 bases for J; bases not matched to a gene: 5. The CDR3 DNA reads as TGCAGTGCTATACCACTAGCGGGAGACTACGAGCAGTACCTC. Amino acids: CSAIPLAGDYEQYL.

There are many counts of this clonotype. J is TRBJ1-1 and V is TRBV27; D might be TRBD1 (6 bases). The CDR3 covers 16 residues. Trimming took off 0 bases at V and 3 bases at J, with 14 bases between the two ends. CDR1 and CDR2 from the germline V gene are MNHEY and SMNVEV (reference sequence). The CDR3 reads CASSLSYGQYDTEAFF. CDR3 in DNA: TGTGCCAGCAGTTTATCATATGGACAGTACGACACTGAAGCTTTCTTT.

As DNA, the CDR3 is TGCGCCAGCAGCTCACGGACAGGGGCCGCTGAAAAACTGTTTTTT. Encoded protein: CASSSRTGAAEKLFF. This chain uses TRBV5-1 with TRBJ1-4; TRBD1 aligns across 9 bases. CDR1 and CDR2 (germline): SGHRS, YFSETQ. After removal of 3 bases from V and 7 bases from J, the junction contained 7 bases not matched to a gene. The CDR3 loop spans 15 amino acids.

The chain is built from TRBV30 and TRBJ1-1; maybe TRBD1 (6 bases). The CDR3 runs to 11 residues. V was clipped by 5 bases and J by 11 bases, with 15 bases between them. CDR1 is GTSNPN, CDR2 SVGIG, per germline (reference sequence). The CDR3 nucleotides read TGTGCCTGGGACAGGTCTTCCACGGCTTTCTTT. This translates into CAWDRSSTAFF.

CDR3 sequence: CSVRRAGGPNGELFF. In nucleotides, the CDR3 is TGCAGCGTTAGGCGGGCGGGAGGGCCGAACGGGGAGCTGTTTTTT. The chain carries TRBV29-1 and TRBJ2-2, with 9 positions matching TRBD2. This CDR3 has 15 amino acids. Germline CDR1 SQVTM, CDR2 ANQGSEA. The V segment lost 5 bases and the J segment 7 bases; nucleotides outside the gene matches: 11.

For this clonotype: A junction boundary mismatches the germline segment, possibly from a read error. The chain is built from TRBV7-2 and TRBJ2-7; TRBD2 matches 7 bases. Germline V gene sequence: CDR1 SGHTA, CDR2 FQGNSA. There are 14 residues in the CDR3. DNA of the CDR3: TGCGCCAGCAGCCCTCCCGGGACTAATAACGAGCAGTACTTC. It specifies CASSPPGTNNEQYF. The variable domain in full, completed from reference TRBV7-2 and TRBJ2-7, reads GAGVSQSPSNKVTEKGKDVELRCDPISGHTALYWYRQSLGQGLEFLIYFQGNSAPDKSGLPSDRFSAERTGGSVSTLTIQRTQQEDSAVYLCASSPPGTNNEQYFGPGTRLTVT.